One and the same sample provided the 15 T cell receptor beta chains below, sequenced in a study of blood T cells in healthy people across ages. A second 7 to 11 cycle PCR used barcoded and J-beta primers. TCRdb analysed the 5' RACE reads with MiXCR anew, one entry per CDR3 protein. The table shows 1.5 million to 2 million distinct CDR3 sequences, with 28% occurring only once. The sequencing sample was made of blood. The receptor source for this set is a woman in her 30s in good health.

The rearrangement joins TRBV9 to TRBJ2-1; D possibly corresponds to TRBD2 (6 bases). The CDR3 contains 16 residues. Trimming shortened V by 0 bases and J by 0 bases, and 10 bases separated the two germline ends. CDR1 and CDR2 from the germline V gene are SGDLS and YYNGEE. The CDR3 spells CASSVVVAASYNEQFF. The CDR3 nucleotides read TGTGCCAGCAGCGTAGTAGTAGCGGCCTCCTACAATGAGCAGTTCTTC.

This clonotype has just a few counts. The chain carries TRBV20-1 and TRBJ2-5; the D is unclear. The V end lost 6 bases, the J end lost 11 bases, and 19 bases lay between the germline ends. There are 12 residues in the CDR3. Germline lookup yields CDR1 DFQATT and CDR2 SNEGSKA (reference sequence). The CDR3 DNA reads as TGCAGTGCGGTCACGAAAAACAATGAGCAGTACTTC. Protein product: CSAVTKNNEQYF.

This clonotype was detected many times. The chain links TRBV20-1 to TRBJ2-7, with 8 bases fitting TRBD2. The CDR3 spans 14 residues. Germline lookup yields CDR1 DFQATT and CDR2 SNEGSKA (reference sequence). V gave up 2 bases and J gave up 0 bases; unmatched junction bases: 3. Written as DNA, the CDR3 is TGCAGTGCTAGAAAAACTAGCGGCTCCTACGAGCAGTACTTC. This gives the protein CSARKTSGSYEQYF.

The J gene is TRBJ1-2, the V gene TRBV29-1; the match to TRBD1 covers 7 bases. The CDR3 runs to 13 residues. Germline CDR1 is SQVTM and CDR2 is ANQGSEA. With V trimmed by 1 base and J by 8 bases, 7 bases remained unmatched. CDR3 amino acids: CSVEGEGARGYTF. The CDR3 DNA reads as TGCAGCGTTGAAGGGGAGGGGGCGCGGGGCTACACCTTC. Based on the CDR3 plus reference TRBV29-1 and TRBJ1-2, the full variable domain is SAVISQKPSRDICQRGTSLTIQCQVDSQVTMMFWYRQQPGQSLTLIATANQGSEATYESGFVIDKFPISRPNLTFSTLTVSNMSPEDSSIYLCSVEGEGARGYTFGSGTRLTVV.

A note on this clonotype: The junction does not match germline at one end; this may be a read error. V usage is TRBV20-1 and J usage is TRBJ2-3; the D gene is possibly TRBD2 (5 bases). The CDR3 is made up of 15 amino acids. Germline V gene lookup returns CDR1 DFQATT and CDR2 SNEGSKA (reference sequence). The CDR3 bases are TGCAGTGCTAGTGGAGCGGAGGTTAGCACAGATTCGCAGTATTTT. This sequence encodes CSASGAEVSTDSQYF.

The rearrangement uses TRBV5-1 and TRBJ2-2; the D is unclear. Trimming shortened V by 5 bases and J by 0 bases, and 14 bases separated the two germline ends. The germline V gene has CDR1 SGHRS and CDR2 YFSETQ. CDR3 length equals 16 residues. The CDR3 is CASRRVTGANTGELFF. Here the CDR3 DNA reads TGCGCCAGCAGAAGGGTGACGGGCGCGAACACCGGGGAGCTGTTTTTT.

The J gene is TRBJ2-5, the V gene TRBV12-5; no firm D call. CDR1 and CDR2 (germline): LGHNT, FRNRAP. The CDR3 runs 14 residues. V was pared by 7 bases and J by 2 bases, with 14 bases between. CDR3 coding DNA: TGTGCTAGTGCCCCCCTTGCGGAGCAAGAGACCCAGTACTTC. It encodes CASAPLAEQETQYF.

As concerns this clonotype: One end of the junction varies from germline; a read error may be responsible. The chain employs TRBV27 and TRBJ2-3; 7 bases map to TRBD2. In germline, CDR1 is MNHEY, CDR2 SMNVEV (reference sequence). This CDR3 spans 15 amino acids. The chain's CDR3 is CASSLFPPSLGLVDF. The CDR3 nucleotides are TGTGCCAGCAGTTTATTTCCCCCCTCTCTTGGACTAGTGGATTTT.

Many counts were recorded for this clonotype. This chain joins TRBV28 and TRBJ2-7; the match to TRBD2 covers 12 bases. V lost 6 bases, J lost 3 bases, and 6 bases stayed unmatched. Germline CDR1 reads MDHEN; CDR2 reads SYDVKM. This CDR3 spans 15 amino acids. The CDR3 bases are TGTGCCAGCAGGCTGACTAGCGGGGGCGACTACGAGCAGTACTTC. Amino acid sequence: CASRLTSGGDYEQYF.

This clonotype came up a few times. This rearrangement joins TRBV7-2 to TRBJ2-1; 10 nucleotides line up with TRBD2. Per the germline V gene, CDR1 is SGHTA and CDR2 is FQGNSA. V shed 4 bases and J 4 bases; nucleotides not matched to a gene: 10. This CDR3 is 17 amino acids long. This CDR3 reads CASSSASGRWRYNEQFF. In DNA form, the CDR3 reads TGTGCCAGCAGCTCCGCTAGCGGGAGATGGCGTTACAATGAGCAGTTCTTC.

This clonotype was seen only a few times. The chain employs TRBV7-9 and TRBJ2-7; D possibly uses TRBD1 or TRBD2 (6 bases each). This CDR3 spans 16 amino acids. Germline lookup yields CDR1 SEHNR and CDR2 FQNEAQ (reference sequence). V lost 1 base and J 5 bases, leaving 18 bases between the germline ends. DNA for the CDR3: TGTGCCAGCAGCTTAGGGTCGGGGGCAGTACGGGACGAGCAGTACTTC. Translating it yields CASSLGSGAVRDEQYF.

The chain recombines TRBV7-9 with TRBJ2-7; the D gene is possibly TRBD1 (6 bases). Germline CDR1 and CDR2: SEHNR and FQNEAQ (reference sequence). This CDR3 contains 16 residues. The V end was cut by 4 bases, the J end by 0 bases, with 16 bases between. The CDR3, as DNA: TGTGCCAGCAGCTCTCGGAGACAGGAGAGCTCCTACGAGCAGTACTTC. Its protein product is CASSSRRQESSYEQYF. Looking up the rest from reference TRBV7-9 and TRBJ2-7 gives the full variable domain: DTGVSQNPRHKITKRGQNVTFRCDPISEHNRLYWYRQTLGQGPEFLTYFQNEAQLEKSRLLSDRFSAERPKGSFSTLEIQRTEQGDSAMYLCASSSRRQESSYEQYFGPGTRLTVT.

This clonotype was counted once. This chain links TRBV7-6 with TRBJ1-2; no firm D call. This CDR3 has 13 residues. Germline V CDR1 and CDR2: SGHVS, FNYEAQ. The CDR3 here is CVGSFTPDYGYTF. CDR3 nucleotides: TGTGTCGGCAGTTTCACCCCGGACTATGGCTACACCTTC.

This rearrangement joins TRBV5-1 to TRBJ2-3; 8 bases are shared with TRBD2. Germline V CDR1 and CDR2: SGHRS, YFSETQ. This CDR3 spans 15 amino acids. The V segment lost 5 bases and the J segment 6 bases; nucleotides outside the gene matches: 11. The CDR3 DNA sequence: TGCGCCAGCAGTTCATCGGGGGGGGCCATGGATACGCAGTATTTT. Protein: CASSSSGGAMDTQYF.

The table lists this clonotype with many counts. The rearrangement uses TRBV7-9 and TRBJ1-2; 7 positions match TRBD1. Germline V gives CDR1 SEHNR, CDR2 FQNEAQ (reference sequence). CDR3 length: 13 amino acids. V dropped 5 bases and J dropped 4; count of bases not matched to a gene: 4. This CDR3 reads CASSQGQFYGYTF. Written as DNA, the CDR3 is TGTGCCAGCAGCCAGGGACAGTTCTATGGCTACACCTTC.